Following are 31 T cell receptor beta chains from one sample sequenced in a study of sequential checkpoint blockade in melanoma. The treatment here: randomized to nivolumab then ipilimumab (arm A) or the reverse (arm B). This table comes from immunoSEQ multiplex PCR, and its TCRdb copy is limited to in-frame clones, with some not included. The data contain 14,000 or so clones, over 50% of them singletons. The sequencing used CD8+ T cells sorted from blood (inferred from file names), collected from a patient given nivolumab and ipilimumab in sequence. Source of these receptors: a human donor with melanoma.

This clone was counted between two and nine times. This chain's CDR3 is CASSLRGTTYEQYF. Here the CDR3 DNA reads TGTGCCAGCAGTCTACGGGGAACAACCTACGAGCAGTACTTC. V and J are TRBV28 and TRBJ2-7, with D possibly matching TRBD2 (5 bases). This CDR3 contains 14 residues. Germline V CDR1 and CDR2: MDHEN, SYDVKM. Trimming took off 5 bases at V and 2 bases at J, with 13 bases between the two ends. The variable domain in full, completed from reference TRBV28 and TRBJ2-7, reads DVKVTQSSRYLVKRTGEKVFLECVQDMDHENMFWYRQDPGLGLRLIYFSYDVKMKEKGDIPEGYSVSREKKERFSLILESASTNQTSMYLCASSLRGTTYEQYFGPGTRLTVT.

The DNA of the CDR3 is TGCAGCGTTTACACCCCCCACAATGAGCAGTTCTTC. Translated, it gives CSVYTPHNEQFF. The genes are TRBV29-1 and TRBJ2-1; the D is unclear. Trimming removed 5 bases at V and 5 bases at J, with 10 bases between. The germline V gene has CDR1 SQVTM and CDR2 ANQGSEA. This CDR3 spans 12 amino acids.

This clone was seen only a few times. The V gene is TRBV14, the J gene TRBJ1-2; D is unclear. The CDR3 is 13 amino acids. Germline CDR1 is SGHDN and CDR2 is FVKESK. Trimming stripped 4 bases from V and 2 bases from J, with 8 bases between. In DNA form, the CDR3 reads TGTGCCAGCAGCCCCACTCTGAACTATGGCTACACCTTC. Translation: CASSPTLNYGYTF.

This clone showed up just a few times. The CDR3 DNA is TGTGCCAGCAGCCAAGGGATGACTAGCGGGGTCCCAGAGACCCAGTACTTC. It specifies CASSQGMTSGVPETQYF. This chain links TRBV4-2 with TRBJ2-5; the match to TRBD2 covers 11 bases. The V and J ends lost 1 base and 4 bases, in that order; junction bases with no gene match: 8. Per the germline V gene, CDR1 is LGHNA and CDR2 is YNFKEQ. This CDR3 spans 17 amino acids.

The chain joins TRBV6-1 to TRBJ2-7, with D perhaps TRBD1 (6 bases). The CDR3 covers 13 residues. Trimming took off 10 bases at V and 0 bases at J, with 13 bases between the two ends. CDR1 is MNHNS, CDR2 SASEGT, per germline. DNA for the CDR3: TGTGCCACTCATCAGGGGAGCTCCTACGAGCAGTACTTC. This sequence encodes CATHQGSSYEQYF.

The V call is TRBV28, the J call TRBJ2-3; 10 bases align to TRBD1. The CDR3 is 15 amino acids. Germline values: CDR1 MDHEN, CDR2 SYDVKM. V was clipped by 2 bases and J by 5 bases; unmatched bases: 4. This chain's CDR3 is CASSLTGQGLDTQYF. CDR3 sequence (DNA): TGTGCCAGCAGTTTAACGGGACAGGGGTTAGATACGCAGTATTTT.

This clone is categorized as medium-sized. The chain links TRBV7-6 to TRBJ1-6; 10 nucleotides match TRBD1. The CDR3 extends over 16 amino acids. Germline CDR1 is SGHVS and CDR2 is FNYEAQ. V lost 6 bases and J lost 5; bases outside the gene matches: 7. CDR3 coding DNA: TGTGCCAGCAGAGCCGGGACAGGGGATAATAATTCACCCCTCCACTTT. It encodes CASRAGTGDNNSPLHF.

The V gene is TRBV2, the J gene TRBJ2-3; 7 nucleotides align to TRBD2. The CDR3 loop spans 14 amino acids. Germline CDR1 SNHLY, CDR2 FYNNEI. V trimming: 8 bases; J trimming: 1 base; junction bases outside the gene matches: 6. The CDR3 reads CASQLARRTDTQYF. Here the CDR3 DNA reads TGTGCCAGCCAACTAGCGCGCCGCACAGATACGCAGTATTTT.

This chain connects TRBV6-6 to TRBJ1-5, with D possibly being TRBD1 (6 bases). The CDR3 is 14 residues long. The germline gives CDR1 MNHNY, CDR2 SVGAGI (reference sequence). Trimming removed 6 bases at V and 3 bases at J, with 12 bases between. The CDR3 is CASRPGQSNQPQHF. In DNA form, the CDR3 reads TGTGCCAGCAGACCCGGACAGTCCAATCAGCCCCAGCATTTT.

On this clone itself: This sample includes further DNA sequences coding for the same CDR3. The chain uses TRBV9 and TRBJ1-4, with 8 bases identical to TRBD1. The CDR3 has 13 amino acids. The V and J ends lost 3 bases and 8 bases, in that order; junction bases with no gene match: 3. The germline CDR1 and CDR2 sequences are SGDLS and YYNGEE. CDR3 in amino acids: CASSAHRGEKLFF. The DNA for the CDR3 is TGTGCCAGCAGCGCCCACAGGGGGGAAAAACTGTTTTTT.

This clone is categorized as medium-sized. V gene TRBV27 combines with J gene TRBJ1-2, with D hard to call. Germline lookup yields CDR1 MNHEY and CDR2 SMNVEV (reference sequence). The CDR3 contains 13 residues. Trimming removed 3 bases at V and 3 bases at J, with 8 bases between. CDR3 bases: TGTGCCAGCAGTTTGAGTCCCTACTATGGCTACACCTTC. Encoded protein: CASSLSPYYGYTF.

The V gene is TRBV6-5, the J gene TRBJ1-2; the D is unclear. CDR3 length: 13 residues. V was shortened by 5 bases and J by 2 bases, with 9 bases between the two germline ends. The germline gives CDR1 MNHEY, CDR2 SVGAGI. The CDR3 sequence: CASSSGGNYGYTF. The DNA for the CDR3 is TGTGCCAGCAGTAGTGGCGGGAACTATGGCTACACCTTC.

The DNA for the CDR3 is TGTGCCAGCCGGGGCAGGGGGGTACATAACTATGGCTACACCTTC. This codes for CASRGRGVHNYGYTF. The V call is TRBV11-2, the J call TRBJ1-2; 7 bases fit TRBD1. Germline CDR1 SGHAT, CDR2 FQNNGV. V shed 8 bases, J shed 1 base, and the junction held 10 bases outside the gene matches. The length of the CDR3 is 15 residues.

The chain carries TRBV28 and TRBJ2-5; D gene unclear. The CDR3 runs to 14 residues. Germline CDR1 reads MDHEN; CDR2 reads SYDVKM. With 7 bases removed from V and 0 bases from J, the gap between germline ends came to 12 bases. The CDR3 DNA is TGTGCCAGCACCCTGTCGAGAGACCAAGAGACCCAGTACTTC. Protein sequence: CASTLSRDQETQYF.

The CDR3 loop is CATRGGYNEQFF. The CDR3 region has the DNA TGTGCCACACGGGGGGGCTACAATGAGCAGTTCTTC. This chain links TRBV28 with TRBJ2-1, with 8 bases that match TRBD2. CDR1 is MDHEN, CDR2 SYDVKM, per germline. This CDR3 has 12 residues. Unmatched junction bases numbered 2, after V lost 10 bases and J lost 3 bases.

This clone occurred a few times. The chain is built from TRBV27 and TRBJ2-2; a weak D match, TRBD1 (7 bases). Between the trimmed V and J ends, which lost 6 bases and 4 bases, there was a span of 18 bases. Per the germline V gene, CDR1 is MNHEY and CDR2 is SMNVEV (reference sequence). The CDR3 length is 16 residues. CDR3 loop: CASSYIGGGATGELFF. CDR3 bases: TGTGCCAGCAGCTATATAGGGGGCGGGGCCACCGGGGAGCTGTTTTTT.

V usage is TRBV7-6 and J usage is TRBJ1-3, with TRBD1 identical over 9 bases. CDR1 SGHVS and CDR2 FNYEAQ come from the germline V gene. This CDR3 comprises 16 residues. Trimming took 5 bases from V and 3 from J; bases not matched to a gene: 8. The CDR3 region has the DNA TGTGCCAGCAGCGTACTTACAGGGGGCAGTGGAAACACCATATATTTT. Its translation is CASSVLTGGSGNTIYF.

This clone was recorded a few times. The chain links TRBV28 to TRBJ1-2; 8 bases line up with TRBD1. CDR3 length equals 13 residues. V shed 6 bases and J 4 bases; nucleotides not matched to a gene: 4. Germline-derived CDR1 and CDR2 are MDHEN and SYDVKM. CDR3 amino acids: CASRPTGGYGYTF. The CDR3 DNA sequence: TGTGCCAGCAGACCTACAGGGGGCTATGGCTACACCTTC.

The rearrangement uses TRBV5-3 and TRBJ1-2; 10 nucleotides align to TRBD1. TRBV5-3 is annotated as an ORF whose role is uncertain. V shed 8 bases and J 5 bases; nucleotides not matched to a gene: 12. This CDR3 spans 15 amino acids. DNA for the CDR3: TGTGCCAGCAGCGGATGGACAGGGGGTAATTATGGCTACACCTTC. It translates to CASSGWTGGNYGYTF.

The chain is built from TRBV4-1 and TRBJ1-2; D is undetermined. The germline V and J ends were trimmed by 4 bases and 2 bases, with 11 bases remaining between them. CDR1 MGHRA and CDR2 YSYEKL come from the germline V gene. This CDR3 is 14 amino acids long. CDR3 nucleotides: TGCGCCAGCAGCCCCCTGGCGGGGAACTATGGCTACACCTTC. Encoded protein: CASSPLAGNYGYTF.

The V call is TRBV27, the J call TRBJ1-5; D is undetermined. Germline V gene data show CDR1 as MNHEY and CDR2 as SMNVEV (reference sequence). The CDR3 extends over 13 amino acids. The V end lost 4 bases, the J end lost 4 bases, and 8 bases lay between the germline ends. The CDR3 region is CASSSWANQPQHF. The CDR3 DNA sequence: TGTGCCAGCAGTTCGTGGGCAAATCAGCCCCAGCATTTT.

The CDR3 nucleotides are TGTGCCAGCAGTGAGGTTCACAGGGGAGATGGCTACACCTTC. Translation gives CASSEVHRGDGYTF. The chain is built from TRBV2 and TRBJ1-2; 7 bases are a match to TRBD1. With V trimmed by 3 bases and J by 6 bases, 7 bases remained unmatched. The germline gives CDR1 SNHLY, CDR2 FYNNEI. The CDR3 extends over 14 amino acids.

The chain has TRBV28 and TRBJ1-4, with 7 bases aligning to TRBD1. Germline values: CDR1 MDHEN, CDR2 SYDVKM. This CDR3 contains 16 residues. The V gene end was trimmed by 3 bases and the J gene end by 6 bases; junction bases not matched to a gene: 10. CDR3 nucleotide sequence: TGTGCCAGCAGTTTCTCCCCCCGGGACAGCGATGAAAAACTGTTTTTT. Amino acid sequence: CASSFSPRDSDEKLFF. The full variable domain, with the rest looked up from reference TRBV28 and TRBJ1-4, is DVKVTQSSRYLVKRTGEKVFLECVQDMDHENMFWYRQDPGLGLRLIYFSYDVKMKEKGDIPEGYSVSREKKERFSLILESASTNQTSMYLCASSFSPRDSDEKLFFGSGTQLSVL.

The table lists this clone with a few counts. This sequence joins TRBV29-1 and TRBJ2-7; possible D gene TRBD2, 5 bases. CDR3 length equals 17 residues. Between the trimmed V and J ends, which lost 1 base and 6 bases, there was a span of 25 bases. Germline assignment: CDR1 SQVTM and CDR2 ANQGSEA. The CDR3 loop is CSVEAENVGQAGVEQYF. The CDR3 DNA reads as TGCAGCGTTGAAGCTGAGAATGTGGGCCAGGCGGGCGTCGAGCAGTACTTC.

In this sample, this clone turned up once. The genes are TRBV27 and TRBJ2-5; D is perhaps TRBD2 (6 bases). The CDR3 extends over 13 amino acids. Germline V gene lookup returns CDR1 MNHEY and CDR2 SMNVEV (reference sequence). The germline V and J ends were trimmed by 10 bases and 5 bases, with 17 bases remaining between them. CDR3 sequence reads: CATSYGGTETQYF. The CDR3 region has the DNA TGTGCCACCTCTTACGGGGGAACGGAGACCCAGTACTTC.

The chain joins TRBV9 to TRBJ2-5; 8 nucleotides line up with TRBD2. The end of the DNA aligns better with TRBJ2-7, so the J call may be wrong. CDR1 and CDR2 from the germline V gene are SGDLS and YYNGEE. The CDR3 extends over 14 amino acids. The CDR3 reads CASSADGGAGEQYF. CDR3 DNA: TGTGCCAGCAGCGCCGACGGGGGGGCCGGCGAGCAGTACTTC.

Only a few counts were recorded for this clone. This sequence joins TRBV11-2 and TRBJ2-1, with D perhaps TRBD1 (5 bases). Trimming removed 0 bases from V and 8 bases from J, with 14 bases in between. The V gene's germline CDR1 is SGHAT and CDR2 FQNNGV. The CDR3 has 15 amino acids. Here the CDR3 reads CASSLDGQGQDEQFF. Written as DNA, the CDR3 is TGTGCCAGCAGCTTAGACGGGCAGGGCCAGGATGAGCAGTTCTTC.

CDR3 sequence reads: CASSEPHPTSGSSYNEQFF. In nucleotides, the CDR3 is TGTGCCAGCAGTGAACCCCACCCGACTAGCGGGAGCTCCTACAATGAGCAGTTCTTC. The genes are TRBV6-1 and TRBJ2-1; TRBD2 matches at 12 bases. V trimming: 2 bases; J trimming: 0 bases; junction bases outside the gene matches: 8. CDR3 length: 19 residues. Germline V CDR1 and CDR2: MNHNS, SASEGT.

The chain is built from TRBV15 and TRBJ2-5; the match to TRBD1 covers 9 bases. Losses at the gene ends were 5 bases for V and 2 bases for J; bases not matched to a gene: 9. In germline, CDR1 is LNHNV, CDR2 YYDKDF (reference sequence). CDR3 length: 16 residues. The CDR3 reads CATSGYRGRGQETQYF. In DNA, the CDR3 is TGTGCCACCAGCGGCTACAGGGGGCGAGGGCAAGAGACCCAGTACTTC.

The V gene is TRBV5-1, the J gene TRBJ2-7; a weak D match, TRBD1 (5 bases). CDR1 and CDR2 from the germline V gene are SGHRS and YFSETQ. Deletions cut 4 bases from V and 0 bases from J, with 17 bases between. This CDR3 is 16 amino acids long. The CDR3 reads CASSGPPDMSSYEQYF. The CDR3 coding sequence is TGCGCCAGCAGCGGACCCCCGGACATGAGCTCCTACGAGCAGTACTTC.

The V call is TRBV5-1, the J call TRBJ2-6; D is undetermined. Trimming removed 1 base from V and 0 bases from J, with 11 bases in between. The CDR3 length is 17 residues. Per the germline V gene, CDR1 is SGHRS and CDR2 is YFSETQ. The CDR3 nucleotides are TGCGCCAGCAGCTTGTATCCGTTAGACTCTGGGGCCAACGTCCTGACTTTC. It is translated as CASSLYPLDSGANVLTF.